This is a list of T cell receptor beta chains from one sample in a study of CXCR3-negative and CXCR3-positive naive CD8 T cells. Following a re-call of the 5' RACE reads, TCRdb has one entry per CDR3 protein and lacks DNA. This sample contains around 50,000 distinct CDR3 sequences. Sequenced sample: naive CXCR3+ CD8+ T cells from blood. The receptors come from a human donor in good health. Some clones in this sample may be carry-over from other donors' samples. Both conserved end residues are part of each CDR3.

CDR3 protein | J gene | CDR3 length | V gene
CASSSHGVGNQPQHF | TRBJ1-5 | 15 | TRBV28
CASGLVALNTEAFF | TRBJ1-1 | 14 | TRBV12-5
CASSGSGQGTYEQYF | TRBJ2-7 | 15 | TRBV7-9
CASSQEGTGLIGELFF | TRBJ2-2 | 16 | TRBV4-3
CASSLRGISTYEQYF | TRBJ2-7 | 15 | TRBV12-3/TRBV12-4
CASSYSGEFTEAFF | TRBJ1-1 | 14 | TRBV6-2/TRBV6-3
CASSFGPGENTGELFF | TRBJ2-2 | 16 | TRBV7-9
CSARVGGPSLKRNTEAFF | TRBJ1-1 | 18 | TRBV20-1
CASSAGTSITDTQYF | TRBJ2-3 | 15 | TRBV7-9
CASSKGRGVEQYF | TRBJ2-7 | 13 | TRBV21-1
CASSLGTSYQETQYF | TRBJ2-5 | 15 | TRBV11-2
CASSSWVAEEAFF | TRBJ1-1 | 13 | TRBV11-2
CASSAGTGTYEQYF | TRBJ2-7 | 14 | TRBV9
CASSPEGDFGYGYTF | TRBJ1-2 | 15 | TRBV7-9
CASRLGVAGGLETQYF | TRBJ2-5 | 16 | TRBV5-6
CASRAPTSGADTQYF | TRBJ2-3 | 15 | TRBV9
CASSIWQNGDEQYF | TRBJ2-7 | 14 | TRBV19
CASSQATGLNTEAFF | TRBJ1-1 | 15 | TRBV4-3
CASSLSGQGADQPQHF | TRBJ1-5 | 16 | TRBV7-9
CASIDRDRIYEQYF | TRBJ2-7 | 14 | TRBV6-2/TRBV6-3
CASSLFYLEQYF | TRBJ2-7 | 12 | TRBV28
CSVEDSRGPYNEQFF | TRBJ2-1 | 15 | TRBV29-1
CASSQEGQGALNYGYTF | TRBJ1-2 | 17 | TRBV4-3
CASSYGTGGTTDTQYF | TRBJ2-3 | 16 | TRBV7-6
CASSFGQTYEQYF | TRBJ2-7 | 13 | TRBV28
CASSLSGSEQYF | TRBJ2-7 | 12 | TRBV5-1
CASRQVGTYEQYF | TRBJ2-7 | 13 | TRBV14
CASSEALLVAGF | TRBJ2-7 | 12 | TRBV2
CASSLVGYEQFF | TRBJ2-1 | 12 | TRBV12-3/TRBV12-4
CSASPTSGTHEQFF | TRBJ2-1 | 14 | TRBV20-1
CASTSRWGNYEQYF | TRBJ2-7 | 14 | TRBV7-9
CASSIPKRGNSYNEQFF | TRBJ2-1 | 17 | TRBV19
CASSRTGEDTEAFF | TRBJ1-1 | 14 | TRBV7-3
CSASRDRSPFNYGYTF | TRBJ1-2 | 16 | TRBV20-1
CASSLGVMNTEAFF | TRBJ1-1 | 14 | TRBV11-3
CSVATGISYEQYF | TRBJ2-7 | 13 | TRBV29-1
CASSSSGPLLNEQFF | TRBJ2-1 | 15 | TRBV27
CASSTWGTNEKLFF | TRBJ1-4 | 14 | TRBV13
CASSIFGENTEAFF | TRBJ1-1 | 14 | TRBV19
CSVEGRQEFSGANVLTF | TRBJ2-6 | 17 | TRBV29-1
CASSLMVEEQYF | TRBJ2-7 | 12 | TRBV28
CASSQDRSGGTYNEQFF | TRBJ2-1 | 17 | TRBV4-1
CATERGKTGDGGYTF | TRBJ1-2 | 15 | TRBV7-3
CASSLEGLYGYTF | TRBJ1-2 | 13 | TRBV7-9
CASSKPSGDTGELFF | TRBJ2-2 | 15 | TRBV7-3
CASSFEGTGGFGSYGYTF | TRBJ1-2 | 18 | TRBV27
CASSPQGRSNYGYTF | TRBJ1-2 | 15 | TRBV12-3/TRBV12-4
CASSANRGIFEAFF | TRBJ1-1 | 14 | TRBV7-9
CASSVEGGSYNEQFF | TRBJ2-1 | 15 | TRBV9
CASSPDSFEQFF | TRBJ2-1 | 12 | TRBV12-3/TRBV12-4
CASSQDRGQGGTYEQYF | TRBJ2-7 | 17 | TRBV4-3
CASSESPTEAFF | TRBJ1-1 | 12 | TRBV25-1
CASSQDEGAGRGYTF | TRBJ1-2 | 15 | TRBV4-3
CASSSWAGDYEQYF | TRBJ2-7 | 14 | TRBV7-6
CASSPGLALGEQFF | TRBJ2-1 | 14 | TRBV7-3
CASSRDSEGEGNTIYF | TRBJ1-3 | 16 | TRBV5-1
CASSSRQGPANYGYTF | TRBJ1-2 | 16 | TRBV28
CASKGRASPLHF | TRBJ1-6 | 12 | TRBV27